This T cell receptor beta chain came from a study of control samples from healthy donors and cancer patients. CDR3 length: 18 residues. In germline, CDR1 is MDHEN, CDR2 SYDVKM. The V and J ends lost 5 bases and 0 bases respectively, with 20 bases between them. TCRdb's copy holds only in-frame clones and misses some; the assay was immunoSEQ multiplex PCR. The sample holds roughly 100,000 clones, roughly 94% seen once. V is TRBV28 and J is TRBJ2-4; D perhaps matches TRBD2 (5 bases). This TCR was sampled from a woman aged 18-29 years in good health. Source material: blood. CDR3 nucleotides: TGTGCCAGCAGTGAGGACGGAGGAATTGGCCTAGCCAAAAACATTCAGTACTTC. Protein product: CASSEDGGIGLAKNIQYF.